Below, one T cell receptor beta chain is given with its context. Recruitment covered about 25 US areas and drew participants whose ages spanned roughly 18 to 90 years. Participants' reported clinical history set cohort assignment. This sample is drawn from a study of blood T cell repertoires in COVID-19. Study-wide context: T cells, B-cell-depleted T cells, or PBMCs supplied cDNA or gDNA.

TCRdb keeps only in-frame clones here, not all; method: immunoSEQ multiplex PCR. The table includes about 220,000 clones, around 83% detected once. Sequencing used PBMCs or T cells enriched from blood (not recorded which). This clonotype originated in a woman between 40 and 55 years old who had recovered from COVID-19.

The CDR3 bases are TGTGCCAGCAGCTTAAGGACAGGGGGCCACCTTGATACGCAGTATTTT. Protein sequence: CASSLRTGGHLDTQYF. V and J are TRBV5-4 and TRBJ2-3; 11 bases align to TRBD1. The CDR3 is made up of 16 amino acids. Germline CDR1 SGHNT, CDR2 YYREEE (reference sequence). The ends lost 2 bases at V and 6 bases at J; junction bases unmatched: 8. Combining the CDR3 with reference TRBV5-4 and TRBJ2-3 gives the whole variable domain ETGVTQSPTHLIKTRGQQVTLRCSSQSGHNTVSWYQQALGQGPQFIFQYYREEENGRGNFPPRFSGLQFPNYSSELNVNALELDDSALYLCASSLRTGGHLDTQYFGPGTRLTVL.